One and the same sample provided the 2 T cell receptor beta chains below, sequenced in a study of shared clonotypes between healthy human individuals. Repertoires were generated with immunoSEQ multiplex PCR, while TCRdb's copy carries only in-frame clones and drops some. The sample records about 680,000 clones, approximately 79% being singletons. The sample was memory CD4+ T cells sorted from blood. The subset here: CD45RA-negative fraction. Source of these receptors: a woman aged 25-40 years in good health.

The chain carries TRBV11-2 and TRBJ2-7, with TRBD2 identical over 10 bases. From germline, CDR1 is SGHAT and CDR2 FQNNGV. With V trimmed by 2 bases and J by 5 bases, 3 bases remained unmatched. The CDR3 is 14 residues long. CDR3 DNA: TGTGCCAGCAGCTTAACTAGCGGGACGGACGAGCAGTACTTC. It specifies CASSLTSGTDEQYF. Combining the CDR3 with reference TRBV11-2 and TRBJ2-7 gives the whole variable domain EAGVAQSPRYKIIEKRQSVAFWCNPISGHATLYWYQQILGQGPKLLIQFQNNGVVDDSQLPKDRFSAERLKGVDSTLKIQPAKLEDSAVYLCASSLTSGTDEQYFGPGTRLTVT.

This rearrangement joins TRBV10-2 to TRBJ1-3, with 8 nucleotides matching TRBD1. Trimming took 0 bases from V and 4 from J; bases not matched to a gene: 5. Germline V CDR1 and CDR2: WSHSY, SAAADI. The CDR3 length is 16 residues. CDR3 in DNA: TGCGCCAGCAGTGAGTCGACAGGGGCGTGGGGAAACACCATATATTTT. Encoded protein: CASSESTGAWGNTIYF.